Each of the 26 T cell receptor beta chains below was sequenced from the same sample in a study of monozygotic twins with inflammatory bowel disease. After re-calling the 5' RACE reads, TCRdb lists one entry per CDR3 protein, DNA absent. The sample table sets out more than 350,000 distinct CDR3 sequences. What was sequenced was blood. The receptors originated from a human donor with ulcerative colitis or Crohn's disease, or a healthy co-twin of an affected twin (not recorded which).

The V gene is TRBV29-1, the J gene TRBJ2-1; as DNA is missing, the TRBD2 call by TCRdb cannot be tested. This CDR3 contains 12 residues. Per the germline V gene, CDR1 is SQVTM and CDR2 is ANQGSEA. The chain's CDR3 is CSVYGRPNEQFF.

The rearrangement links TRBV5-1 to TRBJ2-7; TCRdb outputs TRBD1, but without DNA this stays unchecked. Germline lookup yields CDR1 SGHRS and CDR2 YFSETQ. The CDR3 length is 14 residues. CDR3 residues: CASSPGQGIEEQYF.

The genes are TRBV20-1 and TRBJ2-3. Germline V gives CDR1 DFQATT, CDR2 SNEGSKA (reference sequence). The CDR3 runs 12 residues. CDR3 region: CSARDLADTQYF.

The chain employs TRBV12-3 or TRBV12-4 and TRBJ2-1; TCRdb's assignment of TRBD1 cannot be checked, as there is no DNA. This CDR3 is 15 amino acids long. The CDR3 loop is CASSAGSSSYNEQFF.

This chain uses TRBV14 with TRBJ1-1. The CDR3 runs to 14 residues. In germline, CDR1 is SGHDN, CDR2 FVKESK. CDR3 protein: CASSQSSGSTEAFF.

The chain links TRBV9 to TRBJ2-1. Looked up from germline, CDR1 is SGDLS and CDR2 is YYNGEE. The CDR3 contains 15 residues. CDR3 loop: CASSVTGGSYNEQFF.

This chain joins TRBV5-1 and TRBJ2-5; the TRBD2 assignment by TCRdb is unverifiable without DNA. The CDR3 sequence is 16 residues long. The germline CDR1 and CDR2 sequences are SGHRS and YFSETQ. CDR3 sequence reads: CASSSGEREYQETQYF.

V gene TRBV15 combines with J gene TRBJ2-3; the TCRdb D gene call, TRBD1, has no DNA to confirm it. Germline lookup yields CDR1 LNHNV and CDR2 YYDKDF (reference sequence). The CDR3 is made up of 16 amino acids. This chain's CDR3 is CATSSIQRATSDTQYF.

The V and J genes are TRBV12-3 or TRBV12-4 and TRBJ1-6. The CDR3 consists of 11 residues. CDR3 protein: CASSLTSPLHF.

The chain links TRBV7-3 to TRBJ2-3; TCRdb's D call, TRBD1, is unchecked because there is no DNA. The CDR3 contains 15 residues. Per germline, CDR1 SGHTA and CDR2 FQGTGA. CDR3 in amino acids: CASSLSGQDTDTQYF.

The chain recombines TRBV29-1 with TRBJ2-6; TCRdb gives TRBD2 as the D gene, but with no DNA this cannot be confirmed. Germline CDR1 reads SQVTM; CDR2 reads ANQGSEA. The CDR3 sequence is 15 residues long. CDR3 sequence: CSVRGGGSGANVLTF.

The rearrangement links TRBV7-2 to TRBJ2-7; absent DNA, TCRdb's TRBD1 call cannot be checked. Germline CDR1 and CDR2: SGHTA and FQGNSA. The CDR3 contains 16 residues. This CDR3 is CASSRERDTSTYEQYF.

The chain couples TRBV7-2 to TRBJ2-1; as DNA is missing, the TRBD2 call by TCRdb cannot be tested. Germline CDR1 is SGHTA and CDR2 is FQGNSA. The CDR3 covers 21 residues. The CDR3 reads CASSLAQGGLAGSAAANEQFF.

The chain couples TRBV5-1 to TRBJ2-1; with no DNA, the TCRdb D assignment of TRBD1 cannot be verified. There are 15 residues in the CDR3. Germline V lookup: CDR1 SGHRS, CDR2 YFSETQ. The CDR3 reads CASSLLGEERNEQFF.

CDR3 residues: CASSLGQGNQETQYF. The chain uses TRBV5-5 and TRBJ2-5; the D call from TCRdb, TRBD2, cannot be confirmed without DNA. The CDR3 totals 15 residues. The germline CDR1 and CDR2 sequences are SGHKS and YYEKEE (reference sequence).

This chain links TRBV7-8 with TRBJ1-1; TCRdb calls TRBD1, which cannot be checked without DNA. The CDR3 runs 13 residues. CDR1 is SGHVS and CDR2 is FQNEAQ in the germline V gene. The CDR3 protein is CASRDRRDTEAFF.

The genes are TRBV6-1 and TRBJ2-2; TCRdb calls TRBD1, which cannot be checked without DNA. Germline V gene sequence: CDR1 MNHNS, CDR2 SASEGT. The CDR3 consists of 15 residues. This CDR3 reads CASSAGQGNTGELFF.

The rearrangement uses TRBV19 and TRBJ2-5. The CDR3 is made up of 13 amino acids. Germline assignment: CDR1 LNHDA and CDR2 SQIVND (reference sequence). This CDR3 is CASSIKGPETQYF. Supplemented by reference TRBV19 and TRBJ2-5, the full variable domain reads DGGITQSPKYLFRKEGQNVTLSCEQNLNHDAMYWYRQDPGQGLRLIYYSQIVNDFQKGDIAEGYSVSREKKESFPLTVTSAQKNPTAFYLCASSIKGPETQYFGPGTRLLVL.

The V and J genes are TRBV18 and TRBJ2-7. CDR3 length: 13 amino acids. CDR1 KGHSH and CDR2 LQKENI come from the germline V gene. The CDR3 reads CASSPPGEYEQYF.

The J gene is TRBJ2-1, the V gene TRBV4-2; TCRdb selects TRBD2, and the lack of DNA leaves this call unchecked. Looked up from germline, CDR1 is LGHNA and CDR2 is YNFKEQ. CDR3 length: 17 residues. The CDR3 protein is CASSQDPVLAGDNEQFF.

The gene calls are TRBV23-1 and TRBJ2-1; absent DNA, TCRdb's TRBD1 call cannot be checked. Being an ORF, TRBV23-1 has a function that is uncertain. There are 16 residues in the CDR3. This chain's CDR3 is CASGQVILSSYNEQFF.

The CDR3 protein is CASSAPGTGVRGEKLFF. This chain links TRBV6-2 or TRBV6-3 with TRBJ1-4; TCRdb indicates TRBD1, and absent DNA this call remains unverified. CDR3 size: 17 residues. Per germline, CDR1 MNHEY and CDR2 SVGEGT.

The gene calls are TRBV2 and TRBJ1-2; TCRdb names TRBD1, which stays unverified in the absence of DNA. This CDR3 region has 18 residues. Germline CDR1 SNHLY, CDR2 FYNNEI. The CDR3 loop is CASSEGPRPGMVGSGYTF.

The chain carries TRBV7-7 and TRBJ2-1. The CDR3 spans 14 residues. Germline V CDR1 and CDR2: SSHAT, FNYEAQ (reference sequence). The CDR3 here is CASSTGITTGEQFF.

This chain uses TRBV27 with TRBJ1-5; as DNA is missing, the TRBD1 call by TCRdb cannot be tested. This CDR3 has 13 residues. The germline CDR1 and CDR2 sequences are MNHEY and SMNVEV (reference sequence). The CDR3 reads CASSLGASQPQHF.

The chain carries TRBV20-1 and TRBJ2-7; checking the TCRdb D call of TRBD1 is not possible without DNA. The germline V gene encodes CDR1 DFQATT and CDR2 SNEGSKA (reference sequence). The CDR3 is 17 residues long. CDR3: CSAPLRRAGGSSYEQYF.